This TCR beta chain is from a study of T cell repertoires in cytomegalovirus infection. Background on the study: Public TCR beta signatures indicated both CMV infection and matching HLA type. Regarding the study as a whole: Identification of carriers of CMV plus the relevant HLA was achieved through cumulative public TCR beta family frequency. The ex vivo response was dominated by HLA-C-restricted CMV-specific TCR beta clonotypes.

This clonotype was counted a few times. The antigen is unknown. TCRdb re-called the reads through MiXCR, storing one row per CDR3 protein. The sample shows 680,000 or so distinct CDR3 sequences, 30% to 35% of them seen only once. The TCR was taken from a human donor in good health (CMV status not recorded). Some clones in this sample may be carry-over from other donors' samples. Specimen: cultured PBMCs, collected from culture after CMV antigen stimulation.

CDR3 amino acids: CASSYIGEWYGYTF. As DNA, the CDR3 is TGTGCCAGCAGTTACATCGGGGAATGGTATGGCTACACCTTC. V gene TRBV6-2 or TRBV6-3 combines with J gene TRBJ1-2, with D hard to call. The V and J ends lost 2 bases and 5 bases respectively, with 12 bases between them. This CDR3 region has 14 residues. Germline assignment: CDR1 MNHEY and CDR2 SVGEGT.